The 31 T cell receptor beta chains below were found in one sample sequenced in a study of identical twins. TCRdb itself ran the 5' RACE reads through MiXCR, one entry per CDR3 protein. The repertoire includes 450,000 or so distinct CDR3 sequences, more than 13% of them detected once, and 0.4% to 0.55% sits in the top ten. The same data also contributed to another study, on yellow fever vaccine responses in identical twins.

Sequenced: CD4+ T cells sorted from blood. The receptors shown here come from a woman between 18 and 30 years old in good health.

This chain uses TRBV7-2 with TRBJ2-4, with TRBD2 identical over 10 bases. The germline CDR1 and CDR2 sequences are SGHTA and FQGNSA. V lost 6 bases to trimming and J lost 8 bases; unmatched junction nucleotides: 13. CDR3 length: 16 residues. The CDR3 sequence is CASRIGLAGGRDIQYF. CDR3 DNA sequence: TGTGCCAGCAGGATAGGATTAGCGGGGGGCAGGGACATTCAGTACTTC.

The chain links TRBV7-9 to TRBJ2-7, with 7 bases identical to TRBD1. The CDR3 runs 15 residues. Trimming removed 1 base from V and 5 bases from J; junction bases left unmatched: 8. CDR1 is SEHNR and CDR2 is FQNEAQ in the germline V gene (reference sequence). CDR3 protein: CASSLGDRESDEQYF. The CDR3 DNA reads TGTGCCAGCAGCTTAGGGGACAGAGAATCCGACGAGCAGTACTTC.

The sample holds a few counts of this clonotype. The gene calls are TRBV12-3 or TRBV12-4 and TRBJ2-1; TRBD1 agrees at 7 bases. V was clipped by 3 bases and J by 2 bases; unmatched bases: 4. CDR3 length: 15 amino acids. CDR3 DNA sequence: TGTGCCAGCAGTTTGACAGGGTTTCCCTACAATGAGCAGTTCTTC. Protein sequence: CASSLTGFPYNEQFF.

CDR3 amino acids: CASSRGTSGRADTQYF. Here the CDR3 DNA reads TGTGCCAGCAGCCGGGGGACTAGCGGGAGAGCAGATACGCAGTATTTT. The chain has TRBV3-1 and TRBJ2-3; TRBD2 agrees at 14 bases. CDR1 is LGHDT and CDR2 is YNNKEL in the germline V gene (reference sequence). There are 16 residues in the CDR3. The V segment lost 4 bases and the J segment 4 bases; nucleotides outside the gene matches: 4.

The CDR3 reads CASSPPSGRPDTQYF. CDR3 DNA: TGTGCCAGCAGCCCCCCTAGCGGGAGGCCGGATACGCAGTATTTT. This sequence joins TRBV6-1 and TRBJ2-3, with 11 bases that match TRBD2. Trimming cost V 6 bases and J 6 bases; bases outside gene matches: 8. Germline V gene data show CDR1 as MNHNS and CDR2 as SASEGT. The CDR3 sequence is 15 residues long.

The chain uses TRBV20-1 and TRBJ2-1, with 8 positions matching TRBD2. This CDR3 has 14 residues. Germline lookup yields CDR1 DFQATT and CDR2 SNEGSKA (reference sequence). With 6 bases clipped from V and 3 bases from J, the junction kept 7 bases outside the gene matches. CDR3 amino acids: CSATGGSFYNEQFF. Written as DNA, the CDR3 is TGCAGTGCAACGGGGGGGAGTTTCTACAATGAGCAGTTCTTC.

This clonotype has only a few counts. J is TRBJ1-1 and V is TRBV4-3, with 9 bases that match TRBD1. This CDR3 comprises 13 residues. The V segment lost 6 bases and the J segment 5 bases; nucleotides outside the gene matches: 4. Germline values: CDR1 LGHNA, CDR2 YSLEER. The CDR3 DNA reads TGCGCCAGCAGGGCGACAGGGGGAACTGAAGCTTTCTTT. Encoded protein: CASRATGGTEAFF.

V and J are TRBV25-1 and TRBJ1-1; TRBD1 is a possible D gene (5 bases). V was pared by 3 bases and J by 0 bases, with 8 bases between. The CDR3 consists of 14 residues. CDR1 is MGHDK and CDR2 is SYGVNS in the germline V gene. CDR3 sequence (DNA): TGTGCCAGCAGTGATGACAGCATGAACACTGAAGCTTTCTTT. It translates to CASSDDSMNTEAFF.

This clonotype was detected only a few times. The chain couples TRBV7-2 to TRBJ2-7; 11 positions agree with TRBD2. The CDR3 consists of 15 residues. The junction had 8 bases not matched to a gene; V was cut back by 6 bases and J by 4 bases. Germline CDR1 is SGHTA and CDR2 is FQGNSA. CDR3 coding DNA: TGTGCCAGCAGGCCAATAGCGGGGGGGCATTACGAGCAGTACTTC. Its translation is CASRPIAGGHYEQYF.

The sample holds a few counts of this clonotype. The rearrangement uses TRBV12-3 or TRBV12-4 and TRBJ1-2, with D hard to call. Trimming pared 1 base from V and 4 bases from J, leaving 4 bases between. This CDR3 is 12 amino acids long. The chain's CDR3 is CASSLGSYGYTF. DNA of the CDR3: TGTGCCAGCAGTTTAGGGAGCTATGGCTACACCTTC.

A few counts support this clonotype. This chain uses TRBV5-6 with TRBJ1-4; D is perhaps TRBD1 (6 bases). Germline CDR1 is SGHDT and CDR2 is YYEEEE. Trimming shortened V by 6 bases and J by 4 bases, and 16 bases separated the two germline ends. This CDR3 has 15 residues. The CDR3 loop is CASTPAGALNEKLFF. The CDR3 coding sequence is TGTGCCAGCACCCCAGCGGGGGCTCTTAATGAAAAACTGTTTTTT.

As DNA, the CDR3 is TGCAGTGCTAGGCCGGGACAGGTCCCCTACGAGCAGTACTTC. This codes for CSARPGQVPYEQYF. The chain carries TRBV20-1 and TRBJ2-7, with 8 bases lining up with TRBD1. CDR1 DFQATT and CDR2 SNEGSKA come from the germline V gene (reference sequence). The CDR3 totals 14 residues. Trimming at V came to 3 bases and at J to 2 bases, leaving 6 bases not matched to a gene.

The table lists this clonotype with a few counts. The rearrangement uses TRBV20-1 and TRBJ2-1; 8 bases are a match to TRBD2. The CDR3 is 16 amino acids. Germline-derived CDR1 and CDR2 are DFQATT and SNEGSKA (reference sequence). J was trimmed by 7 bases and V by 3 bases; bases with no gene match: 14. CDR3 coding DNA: TGCAGTGCTAGGAGAGCGGGAGTCAGGGTTAGAAATGAGCAGTTCTTC. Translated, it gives CSARRAGVRVRNEQFF.

The CDR3 DNA is TGTGCCAGCAGCCCGAACCAAGGAGAAGAGACCCAGTACTTC. Protein: CASSPNQGEETQYF. The rearrangement joins TRBV4-2 to TRBJ2-5; unclear D gene. The ends were cut back, 4 bases at V and 3 bases at J, with 12 bases in the middle. Germline CDR1 is LGHNA and CDR2 is YNFKEQ. The CDR3 is 14 amino acids.

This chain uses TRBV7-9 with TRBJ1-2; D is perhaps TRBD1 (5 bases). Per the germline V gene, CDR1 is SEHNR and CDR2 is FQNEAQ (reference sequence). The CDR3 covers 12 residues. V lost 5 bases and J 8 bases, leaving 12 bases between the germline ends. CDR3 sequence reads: CASSGGRGGYTF. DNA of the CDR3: TGTGCCAGCAGCGGGGGACGAGGCGGCTACACCTTC.

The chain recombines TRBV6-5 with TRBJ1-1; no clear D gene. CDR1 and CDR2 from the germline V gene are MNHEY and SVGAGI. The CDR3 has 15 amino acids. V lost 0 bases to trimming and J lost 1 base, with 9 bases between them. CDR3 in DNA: TGTGCCAGCAGTTACTCCGGACTGCAGAACACTGAAGCTTTCTTT. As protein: CASSYSGLQNTEAFF.

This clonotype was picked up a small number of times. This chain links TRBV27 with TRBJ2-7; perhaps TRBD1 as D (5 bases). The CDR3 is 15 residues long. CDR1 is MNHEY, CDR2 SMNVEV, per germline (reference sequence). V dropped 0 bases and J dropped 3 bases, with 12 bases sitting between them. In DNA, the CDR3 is TGTGCCAGCAGTTTATCGGGTCAGGGTGTCTACGAGCAGTACTTC. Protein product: CASSLSGQGVYEQYF.

The CDR3 loop reads CASSTGLPFPAFF. The CDR3 nucleotides are TGTGCCAGCAGCACGGGTCTCCCCTTCCCAGCTTTCTTT. The chain has TRBV11-2 and TRBJ1-1; D gene ambiguous. Trimming took off 5 bases at V and 10 bases at J, with 17 bases between the two ends. The CDR3 spans 13 residues. The germline V gene has CDR1 SGHAT and CDR2 FQNNGV.

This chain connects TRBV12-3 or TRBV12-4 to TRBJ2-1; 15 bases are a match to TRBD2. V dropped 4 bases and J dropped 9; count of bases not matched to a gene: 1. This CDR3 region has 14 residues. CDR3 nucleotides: TGTGCCAGCAGTTGGACTAGCGGGAGGGTTGAGCAGTTCTTC. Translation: CASSWTSGRVEQFF.

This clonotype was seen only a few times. In DNA, the CDR3 is TGTGCCAGCAGCTTAGAGATCGGGATTTCCTACAATGAGCAGTTCTTC. Encoded protein: CASSLEIGISYNEQFF. The chain joins TRBV7-2 to TRBJ2-1, with TRBD2 as a possible D gene (5 bases). Trimming removed 1 base from V and 1 base from J, with 11 bases in between. Germline CDR1 is SGHTA and CDR2 is FQGNSA. This CDR3 has 16 residues.

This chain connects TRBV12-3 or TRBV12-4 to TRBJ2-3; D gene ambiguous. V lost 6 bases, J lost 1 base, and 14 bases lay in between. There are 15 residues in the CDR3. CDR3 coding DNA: TGTGCCAGCAGCGTTGACGAATTCGGCACAGATACGCAGTATTTT. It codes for CASSVDEFGTDTQYF.

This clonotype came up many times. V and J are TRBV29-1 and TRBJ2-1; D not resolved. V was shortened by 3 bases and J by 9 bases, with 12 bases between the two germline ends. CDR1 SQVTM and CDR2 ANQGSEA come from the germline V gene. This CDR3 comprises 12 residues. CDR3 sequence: CSVEQSRGEQFF. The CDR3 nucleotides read TGCAGCGTTGAGCAGTCCCGTGGTGAGCAGTTCTTC.

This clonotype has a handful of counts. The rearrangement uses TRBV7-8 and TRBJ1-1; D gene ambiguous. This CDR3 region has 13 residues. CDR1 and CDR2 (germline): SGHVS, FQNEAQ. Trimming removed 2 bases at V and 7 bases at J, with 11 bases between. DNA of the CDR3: TGTGCCAGCAGCTTAACTGATAAGGTTGAAGCTTTCTTT. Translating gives CASSLTDKVEAFF.

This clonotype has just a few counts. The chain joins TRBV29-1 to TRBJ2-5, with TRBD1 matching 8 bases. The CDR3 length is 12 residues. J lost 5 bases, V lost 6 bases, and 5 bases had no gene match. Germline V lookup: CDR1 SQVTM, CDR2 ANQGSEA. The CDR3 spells CSVQGADETQYF. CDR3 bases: TGCAGCGTCCAGGGGGCTGATGAGACCCAGTACTTC.

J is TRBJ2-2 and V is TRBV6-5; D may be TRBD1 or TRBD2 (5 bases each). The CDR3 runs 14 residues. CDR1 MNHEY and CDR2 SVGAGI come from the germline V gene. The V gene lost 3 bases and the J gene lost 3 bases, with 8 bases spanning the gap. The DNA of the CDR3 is TGTGCCAGCAGTTATTCGGGGCACACCGGGGAGCTGTTTTTT. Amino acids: CASSYSGHTGELFF.

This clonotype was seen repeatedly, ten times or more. The CDR3 reads CASSQDWRTGVSSGYTF. CDR3 nucleotides: TGTGCCAGCAGCCAAGATTGGAGGACAGGGGTATCTTCTGGCTACACCTTC. The V call is TRBV14, the J call TRBJ1-2; 9 bases are a match to TRBD1. After removal of 0 bases from V and 7 bases from J, the junction contained 12 bases not matched to a gene. The CDR3 totals 17 residues. Germline lookup yields CDR1 SGHDN and CDR2 FVKESK.

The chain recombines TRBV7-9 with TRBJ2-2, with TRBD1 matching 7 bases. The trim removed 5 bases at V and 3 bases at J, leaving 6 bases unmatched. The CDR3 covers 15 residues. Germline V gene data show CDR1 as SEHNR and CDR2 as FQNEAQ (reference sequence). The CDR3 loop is CASSPDRAYTGELFF. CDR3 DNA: TGTGCCAGCAGCCCCGACAGGGCTTACACCGGGGAGCTGTTTTTT.

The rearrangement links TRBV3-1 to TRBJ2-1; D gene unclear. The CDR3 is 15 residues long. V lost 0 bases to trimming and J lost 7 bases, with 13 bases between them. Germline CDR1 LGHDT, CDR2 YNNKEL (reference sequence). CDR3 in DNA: TGTGCCAGCAGCCAAGATCCGACAAAAGGTAATGAGCAGTTCTTC. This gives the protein CASSQDPTKGNEQFF.

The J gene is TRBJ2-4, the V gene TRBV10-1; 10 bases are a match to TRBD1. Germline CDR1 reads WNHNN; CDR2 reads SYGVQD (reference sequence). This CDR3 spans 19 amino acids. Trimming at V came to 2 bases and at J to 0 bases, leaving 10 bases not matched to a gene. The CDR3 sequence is CASSEPGTGVNIAKNIQYF. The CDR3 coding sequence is TGCGCCAGCAGTGAGCCCGGGACAGGGGTCAATATAGCCAAAAACATTCAGTACTTC.

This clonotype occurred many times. The CDR3 spells CSVVDGTYEQYF. DNA of the CDR3: TGCAGCGTTGTGGACGGAACCTACGAGCAGTACTTC. The chain has TRBV29-1 and TRBJ2-7; D gene uncertain. Germline CDR1 reads SQVTM; CDR2 reads ANQGSEA. The V end lost 4 bases, the J end lost 2 bases, and 9 bases lay between the germline ends. The CDR3 contains 12 residues.

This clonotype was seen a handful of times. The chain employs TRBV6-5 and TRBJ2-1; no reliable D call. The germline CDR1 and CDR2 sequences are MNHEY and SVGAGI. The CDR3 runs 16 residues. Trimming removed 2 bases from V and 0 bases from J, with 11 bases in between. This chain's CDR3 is CASSYSDLSSYNEQFF. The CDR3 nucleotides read TGTGCCAGCAGTTACAGTGACTTAAGCTCCTACAATGAGCAGTTCTTC.